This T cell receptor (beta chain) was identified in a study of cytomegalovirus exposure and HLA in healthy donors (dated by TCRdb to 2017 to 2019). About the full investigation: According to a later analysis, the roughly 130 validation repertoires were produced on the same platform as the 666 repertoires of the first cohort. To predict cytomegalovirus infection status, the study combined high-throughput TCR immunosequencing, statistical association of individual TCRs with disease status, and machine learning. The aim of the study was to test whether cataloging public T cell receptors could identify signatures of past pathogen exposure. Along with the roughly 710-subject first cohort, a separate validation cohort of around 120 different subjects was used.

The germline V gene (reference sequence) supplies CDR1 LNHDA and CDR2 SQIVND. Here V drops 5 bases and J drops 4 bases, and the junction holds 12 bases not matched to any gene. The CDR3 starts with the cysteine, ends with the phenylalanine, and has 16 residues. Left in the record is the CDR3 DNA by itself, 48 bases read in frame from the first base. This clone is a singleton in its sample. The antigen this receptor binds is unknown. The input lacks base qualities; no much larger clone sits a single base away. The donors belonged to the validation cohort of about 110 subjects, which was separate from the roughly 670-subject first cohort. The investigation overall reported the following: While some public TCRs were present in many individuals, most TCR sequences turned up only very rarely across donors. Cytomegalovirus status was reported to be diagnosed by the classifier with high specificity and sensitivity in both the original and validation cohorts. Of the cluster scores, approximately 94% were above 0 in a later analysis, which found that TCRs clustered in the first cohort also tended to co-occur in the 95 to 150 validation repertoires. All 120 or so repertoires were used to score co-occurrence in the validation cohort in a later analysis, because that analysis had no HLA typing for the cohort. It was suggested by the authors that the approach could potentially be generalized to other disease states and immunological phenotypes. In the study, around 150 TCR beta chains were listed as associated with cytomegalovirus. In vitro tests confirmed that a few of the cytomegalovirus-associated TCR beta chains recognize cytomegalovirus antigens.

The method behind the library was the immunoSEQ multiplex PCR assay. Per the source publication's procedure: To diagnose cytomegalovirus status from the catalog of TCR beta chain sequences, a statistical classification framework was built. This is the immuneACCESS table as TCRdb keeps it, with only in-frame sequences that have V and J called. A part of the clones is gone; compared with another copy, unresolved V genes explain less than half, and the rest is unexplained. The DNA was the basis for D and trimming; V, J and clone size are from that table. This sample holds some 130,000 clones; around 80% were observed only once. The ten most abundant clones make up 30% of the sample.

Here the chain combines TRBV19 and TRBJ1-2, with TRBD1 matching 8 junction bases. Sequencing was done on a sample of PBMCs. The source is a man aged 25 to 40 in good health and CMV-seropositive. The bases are TGTGCCAGTAGTCCAGAGACAGGGGCGAGGACCTATGGCTACACCTTC. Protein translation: CASSPETGARTYGYTF. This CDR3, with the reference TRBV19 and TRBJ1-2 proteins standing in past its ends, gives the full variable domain DGGITQSPKYLFRKEGQNVTLSCEQNLNHDAMYWYRQDPGQGLRLIYYSQIVNDFQKGDIAEGYSVSREKKESFPLTVTSAQKNPTAFYLCASSPETGARTYGYTFGSGTRLTVV.